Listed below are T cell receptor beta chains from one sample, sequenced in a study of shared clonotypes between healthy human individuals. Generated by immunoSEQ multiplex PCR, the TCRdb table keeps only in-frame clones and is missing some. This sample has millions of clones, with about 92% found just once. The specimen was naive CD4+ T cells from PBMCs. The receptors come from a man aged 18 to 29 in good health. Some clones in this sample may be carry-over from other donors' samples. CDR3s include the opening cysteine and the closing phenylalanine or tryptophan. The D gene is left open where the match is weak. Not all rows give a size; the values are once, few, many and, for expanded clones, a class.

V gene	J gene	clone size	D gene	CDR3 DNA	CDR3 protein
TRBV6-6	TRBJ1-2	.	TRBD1	TGTGCCAGCAGTCCCGTTCACAGGGGTGAGGCCTATGGCTACACCTTC	CASSPVHRGEAYGYTF
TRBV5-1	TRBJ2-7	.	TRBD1	TGCGCCAGCAGTATGGGCAGGGGGTCCTACGAGCAGTACTTC	CASSMGRGSYEQYF
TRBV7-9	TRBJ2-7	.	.	TGTGCCAGCACCTACTCTAGGGGGGGCTACGAGCAGTACTTC	CASTYSRGGYEQYF
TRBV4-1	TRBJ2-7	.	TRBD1	TGCGCCAGCAGCCAAGCATTTCCCCGGGACAGATCCTACGAGCAGTACTTC	CASSQAFPRDRSYEQYF
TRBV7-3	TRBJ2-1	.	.	TGTGCCAGCAGCTCATACAGGAGCTCCTACAATGAGCAGTTCTTC	CASSSYRSSYNEQFF
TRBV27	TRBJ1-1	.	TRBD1	TGTGCCAGCATTAAACAGGGGGTACACACTGAAGCTTTCTTT	CASIKQGVHTEAFF
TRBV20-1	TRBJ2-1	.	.	TGCAGTGCAGCCGGAGGCAATGAGCAGTTCTTC	CSAAGGNEQFF
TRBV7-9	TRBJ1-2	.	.	TGTGCCAGCAGCATCCCCCCCCGAGACTATGGCTACACCTTC	CASSIPPRDYGYTF
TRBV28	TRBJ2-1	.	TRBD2	TGTGCCAGCAGGGCTAGCGGGAGGACCACCTACAATGAGCAGTTCTTC	CASRASGRTTYNEQFF
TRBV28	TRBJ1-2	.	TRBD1	TGTGCCAGCAGGCTAGGACAGGGAGGCTATGGCTACACCTTC	CASRLGQGGYGYTF
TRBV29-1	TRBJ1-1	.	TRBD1	TGCAGCGCGGGGGGGGACAGTCGGAACACTGAAGCTTTCTTT	CSAGGDSRNTEAFF
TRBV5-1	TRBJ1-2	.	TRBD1	TGCGCCAGCAGCTGGACGCCGGGACAGCCGGGCTACACCTTC	CASSWTPGQPGYTF
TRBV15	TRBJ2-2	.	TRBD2	TGTGCCACCAGCACGCGGACTAGCGGGAGGGGTGGCGGGGAGCTGTTTTTT	CATSTRTSGRGGGELFF
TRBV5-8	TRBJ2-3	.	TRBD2	TGTGCCAGCAGCTTAAGAGCGGGAGTGACTAGCGCCCTCACAGATACGCAGTATTTT	CASSLRAGVTSALTDTQYF
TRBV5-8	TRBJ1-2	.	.	TGTGCCAGCAGCCACGTGTGGGGGAGGGCGTCTAACTATGGCTACACCTTC	CASSHVWGRASNYGYTF
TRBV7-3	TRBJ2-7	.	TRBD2	TGTGCCAGCAGCCAGGGGACTAGCGGGGCCAGAGGTTCCGAGCAGTACTTC	CASSQGTSGARGSEQYF
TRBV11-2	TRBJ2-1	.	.	TGTGCCAGCAGCTCAAAGGGACGGGAAGCGAACTCCTACAATGAGCAGTTCTTC	CASSSKGREANSYNEQFF
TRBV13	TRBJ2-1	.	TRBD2	TGTGCCAGCAGCCAAGGGACTAGCGGGGGATACAATGAGCAGTTCTTC	CASSQGTSGGYNEQFF
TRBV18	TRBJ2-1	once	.	TGTGCCAGCTCACCGGGGGAAAAGGACTACAATGAGCAGTTCTTC	CASSPGEKDYNEQFF
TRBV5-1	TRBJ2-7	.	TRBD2	TGCGCCAGCAGCGCCGGACTAGCGGGAGGGCCTTACGAGCAGTACTTC	CASSAGLAGGPYEQYF
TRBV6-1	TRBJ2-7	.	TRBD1	TGTGCCAGCAGTGAAAGTCGGCGGACAGGATCAACCTACGAGCAGTACTTC	CASSESRRTGSTYEQYF
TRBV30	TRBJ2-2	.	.	TGTGCCTGGAGTCCCAGGGGCACCGGGGAGCTGTTTTTT	CAWSPRGTGELFF
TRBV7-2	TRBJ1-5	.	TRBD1	TGTGCCAGCAGCGGGACAGGGGGACAGCCCCAGCATTTT	CASSGTGGQPQHF
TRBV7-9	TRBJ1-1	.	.	TGTGCCAGCAGCTTAGCTGGGGGGCACACTGAAGCTTTCTTT	CASSLAGGHTEAFF
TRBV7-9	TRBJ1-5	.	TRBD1	TGTGCCAGCAGCAAAGACAGGGGTCATCAGCCCCAGCATTTT	CASSKDRGHQPQHF